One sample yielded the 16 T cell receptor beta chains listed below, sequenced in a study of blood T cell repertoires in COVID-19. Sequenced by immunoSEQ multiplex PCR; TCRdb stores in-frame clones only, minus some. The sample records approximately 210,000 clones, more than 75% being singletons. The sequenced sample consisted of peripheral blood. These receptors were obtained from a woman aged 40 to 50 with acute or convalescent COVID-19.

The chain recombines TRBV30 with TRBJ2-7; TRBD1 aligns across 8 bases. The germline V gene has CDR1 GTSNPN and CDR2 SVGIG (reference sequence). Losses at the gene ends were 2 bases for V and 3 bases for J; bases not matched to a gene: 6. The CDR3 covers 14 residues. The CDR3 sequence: CAWSNLGTGYEQYF. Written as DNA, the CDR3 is TGTGCCTGGAGTAACCTCGGGACAGGCTACGAGCAGTACTTC.

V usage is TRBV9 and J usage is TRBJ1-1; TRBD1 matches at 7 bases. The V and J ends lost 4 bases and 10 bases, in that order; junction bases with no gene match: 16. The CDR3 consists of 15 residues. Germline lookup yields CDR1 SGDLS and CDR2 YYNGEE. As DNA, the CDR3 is TGTGCCAGCAGCACTCATAGCCGTCAGGGGGGACGAGCTTTCTTT. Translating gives CASSTHSRQGGRAFF.

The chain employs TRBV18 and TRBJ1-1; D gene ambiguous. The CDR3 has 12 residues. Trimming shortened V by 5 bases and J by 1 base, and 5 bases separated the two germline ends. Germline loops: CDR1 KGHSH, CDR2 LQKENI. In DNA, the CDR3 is TGTGCCAGCTCATCGAGGAACACTGAAGCTTTCTTT. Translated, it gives CASSSRNTEAFF.

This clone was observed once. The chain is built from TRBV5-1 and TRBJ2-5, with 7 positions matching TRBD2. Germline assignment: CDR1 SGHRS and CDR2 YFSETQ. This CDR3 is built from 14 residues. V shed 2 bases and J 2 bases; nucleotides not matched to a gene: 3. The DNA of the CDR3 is TGCGCCAGCAGCTTATGGCGGGAGCAAGAGACCCAGTACTTC. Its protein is CASSLWREQETQYF.

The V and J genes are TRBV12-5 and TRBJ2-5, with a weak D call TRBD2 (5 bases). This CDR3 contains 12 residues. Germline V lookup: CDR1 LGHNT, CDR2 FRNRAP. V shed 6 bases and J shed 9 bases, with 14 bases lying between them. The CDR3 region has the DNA TGTGCTAGTGGCCTCCCCCCGAGGGCCCAGTACTTC. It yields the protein CASGLPPRAQYF.

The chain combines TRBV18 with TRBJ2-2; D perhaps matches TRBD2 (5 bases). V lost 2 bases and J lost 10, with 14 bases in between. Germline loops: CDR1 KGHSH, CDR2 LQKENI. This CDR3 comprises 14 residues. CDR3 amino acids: CASSPIPSSSELFF. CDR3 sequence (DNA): TGTGCCAGCTCACCAATCCCTAGCTCCTCGGAGCTGTTTTTT.

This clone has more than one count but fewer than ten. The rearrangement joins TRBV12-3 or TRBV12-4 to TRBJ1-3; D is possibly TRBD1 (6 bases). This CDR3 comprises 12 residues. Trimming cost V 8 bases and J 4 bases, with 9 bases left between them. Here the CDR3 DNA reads TGTGCCAGCCAGGGGTTCGGAAACACCATATATTTT. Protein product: CASQGFGNTIYF.

CDR3 nucleotides: TGTGCCAGCAGCCAACGGACTAGCGGGGGGGTTTCAAGGGATACGCAGTATTTT. This translates into CASSQRTSGGVSRDTQYF. The rearrangement uses TRBV3-1 (or the pseudogene TRBV3-2) and TRBJ2-3, with TRBD2 matching over 15 bases. After removal of 2 bases from V and 6 bases from J, the junction contained 9 bases not matched to a gene. Germline V gene data show CDR1 as LGHDT and CDR2 as YNNKEL (reference sequence). The CDR3 totals 18 residues.

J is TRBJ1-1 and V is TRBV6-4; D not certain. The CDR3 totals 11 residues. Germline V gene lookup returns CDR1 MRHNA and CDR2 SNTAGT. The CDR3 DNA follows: TGTGTGGGCCAGCCGAACACTGAAGCTTTCTTT. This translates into CVGQPNTEAFF.

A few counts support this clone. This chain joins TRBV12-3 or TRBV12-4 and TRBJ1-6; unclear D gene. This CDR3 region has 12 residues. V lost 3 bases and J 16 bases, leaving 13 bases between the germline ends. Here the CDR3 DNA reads TGTGCCAGCAGTTTCGGGAACCTACCTCTCCACTTT. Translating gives CASSFGNLPLHF.

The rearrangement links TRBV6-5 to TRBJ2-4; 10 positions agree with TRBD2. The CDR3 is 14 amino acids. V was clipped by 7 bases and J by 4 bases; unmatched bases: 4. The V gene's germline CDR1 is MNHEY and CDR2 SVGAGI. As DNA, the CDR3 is TGTGCCAGCACCCCACTAGCGGGGAAAAACATTCAGTACTTC. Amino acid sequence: CASTPLAGKNIQYF.

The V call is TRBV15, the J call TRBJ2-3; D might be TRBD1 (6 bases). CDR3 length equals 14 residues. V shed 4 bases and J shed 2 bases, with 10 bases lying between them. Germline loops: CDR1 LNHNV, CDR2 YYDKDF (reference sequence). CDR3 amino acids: CATSTDRHTDTQYF. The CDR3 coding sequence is TGTGCCACCAGCACGGACAGACACACAGATACGCAGTATTTT.

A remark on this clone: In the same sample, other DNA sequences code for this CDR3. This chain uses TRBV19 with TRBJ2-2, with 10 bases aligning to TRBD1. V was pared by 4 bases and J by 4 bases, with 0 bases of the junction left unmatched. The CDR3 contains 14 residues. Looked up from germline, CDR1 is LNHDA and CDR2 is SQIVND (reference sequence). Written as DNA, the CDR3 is TGTGCCAGTAGTAGGGACAGGGGCACCGGGGAGCTGTTTTTT. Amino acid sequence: CASSRDRGTGELFF.

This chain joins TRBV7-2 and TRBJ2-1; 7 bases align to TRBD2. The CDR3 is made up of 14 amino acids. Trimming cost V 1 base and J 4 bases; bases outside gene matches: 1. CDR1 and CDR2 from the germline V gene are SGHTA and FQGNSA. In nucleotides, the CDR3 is TGTGCCAGCAGCTTAGTGGGAGGGTACAATGAGCAGTTCTTC. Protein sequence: CASSLVGGYNEQFF.

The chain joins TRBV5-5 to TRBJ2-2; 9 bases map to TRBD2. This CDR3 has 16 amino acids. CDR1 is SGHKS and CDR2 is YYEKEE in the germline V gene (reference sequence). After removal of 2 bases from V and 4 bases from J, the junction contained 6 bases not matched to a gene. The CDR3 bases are TGTGCCAGCAGCTTTAGCGGGGGCGGGGGCACCGGGGAGCTGTTTTTT. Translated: CASSFSGGGGTGELFF.

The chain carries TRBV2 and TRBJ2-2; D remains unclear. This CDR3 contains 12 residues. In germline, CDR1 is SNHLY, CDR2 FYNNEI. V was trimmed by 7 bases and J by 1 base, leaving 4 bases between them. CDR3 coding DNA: TGTGCCAGCACACAGAACACCGGGGAGCTGTTTTTT. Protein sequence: CASTQNTGELFF.